This is a list of T cell receptor beta chains from one sample in a study of blood T cell repertoires in COVID-19. Assay: immunoSEQ multiplex PCR; the TCRdb copy retains only in-frame clones and omits some. The sample yields 440,000 or so clones, about 88% seen once. The sequenced sample was peripheral blood. The receptor source for this set is a middle-aged woman with COVID-19, enrolled during active disease. Each CDR3 is given with its conserved first and last residue. Fields, in order: D gene, V gene, J gene, clone size, CDR3 protein, CDR3 DNA. A D gene is named only where the DNA matches it firmly. Expanded clones get a size class; other rows say once, few or many, or leave the size out.

TRBD1	TRBV7-8	TRBJ2-2	-	CASSLAPDRVTGELFF	TGTGCCAGCAGCTTAGCGCCCGACAGGGTCACCGGGGAGCTGTTTTTT
-	TRBV30	TRBJ2-1	-	CAWSVVPLDEQFF	TGTGCCTGGAGTGTAGTACCTTTAGATGAGCAGTTCTTC
-	TRBV3-1/TRBV3-2	TRBJ1-5	-	CASSQTLFGNQPQHF	TGTGCCAGCAGCCAGACACTTTTTGGGAATCAGCCCCAGCATTTT
TRBD2	TRBV27	TRBJ2-2	-	CASSNGLAGVPGELFF	TGTGCCAGCAGCAATGGACTAGCGGGAGTGCCCGGGGAGCTGTTTTTT
TRBD1	TRBV6-2/TRBV6-3	TRBJ1-2	-	CASSYSRGTPYGYTF	TGTGCCAGCAGTTACTCCAGGGGGACTCCCTATGGCTACACCTTC
-	TRBV7-8	TRBJ2-6	-	CASSSSLSVSGANVLTF	TGTGCCAGCAGCTCCTCCCTCAGTGTGTCTGGGGCCAACGTCCTGACTTTC
TRBD1	TRBV13	TRBJ1-5	-	CASSLGQGNQPQHF	TGTGCCAGCAGCTTGGGACAGGGCAATCAGCCCCAGCATTTT
TRBD1	TRBV6-2/TRBV6-3	TRBJ1-4	-	CASSWEGQGKMETNEKLFF	TGTGCCAGCAGTTGGGAGGGACAGGGGAAGATGGAGACTAATGAAAAACTGTTTTTT
-	TRBV27	TRBJ2-1	-	CASSFGLYNEQFF	TGTGCCAGCAGTTTTGGCTTGTACAATGAGCAGTTCTTC
-	TRBV3-1/TRBV3-2	TRBJ2-7	-	CASSQGLGQTYEQYF	TGTGCCAGCAGCCAAGGGCTAGGCCAGACCTACGAGCAGTACTTC
-	TRBV28	TRBJ1-1	-	CASSPIALGFEAFF	TGTGCCAGCAGCCCTATAGCGCTAGGATTTGAAGCTTTCTTT
-	TRBV30	TRBJ2-1	-	CAWLGRDEQFF	TGTGCCTGGCTAGGTCGGGATGAGCAGTTCTTC
-	TRBV28	TRBJ2-7	-	CASSELYEQYF	TGTGCCAGCAGTGAACTCTACGAGCAGTACTTC
-	TRBV19	TRBJ2-3	-	CASTSPTTGTDTQYF	TGTGCCAGTACCTCCCCCACTACTGGCACAGATACGCAGTATTTT
-	TRBV27	TRBJ1-2	-	CASGANYGYTF	TGTGCCAGCGGAGCTAACTATGGCTACACCTTC
TRBD2	TRBV5-1	TRBJ2-5	-	CASSLGGRATKRAQYF	TGCGCCAGCAGCTTGGGAGGGAGGGCGACCAAGAGGGCCCAGTACTTC
-	TRBV24-1	TRBJ2-1	once	CATSDRDGSYNEQFF	TGTGCCACCAGTGACCGGGATGGGTCCTACAATGAGCAGTTCTTC
TRBD2	TRBV7-2	TRBJ2-3	-	CASSSRAGGTDTQYF	TGTGCCAGCAGCTCCCGGGCGGGGGGCACAGATACGCAGTATTTT
-	TRBV7-2	TRBJ1-2	-	CASSLAGVNYGYTF	TGTGCCAGCAGCTTGGCGGGGGTCAACTATGGCTACACCTTC
TRBD2	TRBV11-2	TRBJ2-7	-	CASSLAGRLAGTRSYEQYF	TGTGCCAGCAGCTTAGCTGGGAGACTAGCGGGAACTCGATCCTACGAGCAGTACTTC
TRBD2	TRBV6-2/TRBV6-3	TRBJ2-3	-	CASSYSLSGRFTDTQYF	TGTGCCAGCAGTTACTCCCTAAGCGGGAGGTTCACAGATACGCAGTATTTT
-	TRBV10-3	TRBJ1-4	-	CAISDPGEKLFF	TGTGCCATCAGTGACCCCGGGGAAAAACTGTTTTTT
TRBD1	TRBV9	TRBJ1-1	-	CASSERDRGQRTEAFF	TGTGCCAGCAGCGAGCGGGACAGGGGGCAAAGGACTGAAGCTTTCTTT
-	TRBV30	TRBJ1-5	-	CAWSVREQPQHF	TGTGCCTGGAGTGTACGGGAGCAGCCCCAGCATTTT
-	TRBV28	TRBJ1-3	-	CASSFSGSGNTIYF	TGTGCCAGCAGTTTCTCAGGGTCTGGAAACACCATATATTTT
TRBD2	TRBV19	TRBJ2-2	-	CASSIAGTSSGTGELFF	TGTGCCAGTAGTATTGCCGGGACTAGCAGTGGAACCGGGGAGCTGTTTTTT
-	TRBV7-9	TRBJ1-5	few	CASSPFQADSNQPQHF	TGTGCCAGCAGCCCTTTCCAGGCAGATAGCAATCAGCCCCAGCATTTT
-	TRBV3-1/TRBV3-2	TRBJ1-2	-	CASSQERVWRRGDYGYTF	TGTGCCAGCAGCCAAGAAAGGGTATGGCGCAGGGGCGACTATGGCTACACCTTC
-	TRBV3-1/TRBV3-2	TRBJ1-1	-	CASSPITAGSRGWTEAFF	TGTGCCAGCAGCCCTATAACAGCGGGGAGCCGAGGTTGGACTGAAGCTTTCTTT
-	TRBV11-2	TRBJ2-7	many	CASSLVSGSYEQYF	TGTGCCAGCAGCTTAGTATCCGGGTCCTACGAGCAGTACTTC
TRBD1	TRBV11-2	TRBJ1-2	once	CASSWDSYGYTF	TGTGCCAGCAGCTGGGACAGCTATGGCTACACCTTC
-	TRBV6-5	TRBJ1-2	-	CATGLRGGGDYGYTF	TGTGCCACCGGACTCCGTGGGGGAGGAGACTATGGCTACACCTTC